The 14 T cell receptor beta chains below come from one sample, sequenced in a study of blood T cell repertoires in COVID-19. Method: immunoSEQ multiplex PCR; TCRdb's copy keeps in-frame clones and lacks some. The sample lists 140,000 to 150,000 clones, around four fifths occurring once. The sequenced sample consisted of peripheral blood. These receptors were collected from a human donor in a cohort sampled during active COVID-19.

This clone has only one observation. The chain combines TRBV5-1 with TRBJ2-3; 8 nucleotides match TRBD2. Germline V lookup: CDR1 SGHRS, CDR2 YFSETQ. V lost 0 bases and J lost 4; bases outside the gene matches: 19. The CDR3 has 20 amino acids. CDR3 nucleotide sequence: TGCGCCAGCAGCTTGGTTTTTGCGGGAGGACCGGGTTCGGCCGCAGATACGCAGTATTTT. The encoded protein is CASSLVFAGGPGSAADTQYF.

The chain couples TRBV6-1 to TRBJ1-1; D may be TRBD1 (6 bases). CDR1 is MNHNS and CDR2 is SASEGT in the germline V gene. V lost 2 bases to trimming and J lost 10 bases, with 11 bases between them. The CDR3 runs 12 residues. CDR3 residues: CASSEQGRGAFF. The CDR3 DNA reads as TGTGCCAGCAGTGAACAGGGGAGGGGAGCTTTCTTT.

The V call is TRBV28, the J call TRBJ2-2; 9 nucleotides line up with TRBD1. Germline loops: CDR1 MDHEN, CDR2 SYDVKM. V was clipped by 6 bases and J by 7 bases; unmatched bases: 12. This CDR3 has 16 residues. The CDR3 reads CASRLDLGTGHGELFF. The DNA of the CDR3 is TGTGCCAGCAGACTCGACCTAGGGACAGGGCACGGGGAGCTGTTTTTT.

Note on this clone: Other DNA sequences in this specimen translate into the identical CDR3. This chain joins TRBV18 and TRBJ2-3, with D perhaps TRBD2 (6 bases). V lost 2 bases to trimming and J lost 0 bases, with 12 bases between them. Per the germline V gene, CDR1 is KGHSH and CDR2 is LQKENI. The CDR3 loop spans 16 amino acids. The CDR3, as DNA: TGTGCCAGCTCACCAACAGGAGGGGTAAGCACAGATACGCAGTATTTT. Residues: CASSPTGGVSTDTQYF.

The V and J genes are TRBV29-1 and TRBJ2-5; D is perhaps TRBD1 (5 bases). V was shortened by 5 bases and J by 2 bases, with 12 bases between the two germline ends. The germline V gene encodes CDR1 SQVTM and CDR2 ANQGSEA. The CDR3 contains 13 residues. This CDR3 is CSVRPDSQETQYF. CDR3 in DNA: TGCAGCGTTCGGCCAGACAGTCAAGAGACCCAGTACTTC.

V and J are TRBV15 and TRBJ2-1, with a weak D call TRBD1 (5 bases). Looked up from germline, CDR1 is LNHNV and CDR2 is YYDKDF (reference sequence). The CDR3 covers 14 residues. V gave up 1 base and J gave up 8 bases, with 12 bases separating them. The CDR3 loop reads CATSRVQVTDEQFF. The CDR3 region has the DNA TGTGCCACCAGCAGAGTACAGGTGACGGATGAGCAGTTCTTC.

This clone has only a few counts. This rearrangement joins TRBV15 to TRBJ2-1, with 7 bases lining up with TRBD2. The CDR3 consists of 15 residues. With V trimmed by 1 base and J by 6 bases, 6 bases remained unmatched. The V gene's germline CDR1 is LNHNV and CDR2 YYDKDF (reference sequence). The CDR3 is CATSRAAGRINEQFF. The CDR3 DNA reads TGTGCCACCAGCAGAGCAGCGGGAAGGATCAATGAGCAGTTCTTC.

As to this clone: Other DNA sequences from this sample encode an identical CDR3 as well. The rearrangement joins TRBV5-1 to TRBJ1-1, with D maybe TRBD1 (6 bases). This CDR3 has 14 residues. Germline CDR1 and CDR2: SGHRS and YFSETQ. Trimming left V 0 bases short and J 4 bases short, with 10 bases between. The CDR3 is CASSLGQGSTEAFF. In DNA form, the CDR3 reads TGCGCCAGCAGCTTGGGGCAGGGGAGCACTGAAGCTTTCTTT.

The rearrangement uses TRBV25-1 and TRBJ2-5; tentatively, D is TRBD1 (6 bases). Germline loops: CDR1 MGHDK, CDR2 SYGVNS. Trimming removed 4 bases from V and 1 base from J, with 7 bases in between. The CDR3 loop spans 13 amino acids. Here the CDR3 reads CASSVQGQETQYF. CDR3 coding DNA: TGTGCCAGCAGTGTACAGGGCCAAGAGACCCAGTACTTC. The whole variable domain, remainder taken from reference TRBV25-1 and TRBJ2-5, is EADIYQTPRYLVIGTGKKITLECSQTMGHDKMYWYQQDPGMELHLIHYSYGVNSTEKGDLSSESTVSRIRTEHFPLTLESARPSHTSQYLCASSVQGQETQYFGPGTRLLVL.

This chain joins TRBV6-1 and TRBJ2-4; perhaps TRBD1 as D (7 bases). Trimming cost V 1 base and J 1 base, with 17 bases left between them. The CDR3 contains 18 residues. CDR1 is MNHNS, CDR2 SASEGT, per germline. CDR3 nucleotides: TGTGCCAGCAGTGAAGAGGTCAGGGGGGTTTTTGCCAAAAACATTCAGTACTTC. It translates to CASSEEVRGVFAKNIQYF.

Written as DNA, the CDR3 is TGTGCCAGCAGCGTAGGCGAGGGGGTAAGGAACACTGAAGCTTTCTTT. Its translation is CASSVGEGVRNTEAFF. The chain carries TRBV9 and TRBJ1-1; D is possibly TRBD1 (6 bases). Trimming shortened V by 0 bases and J by 1 base, and 13 bases separated the two germline ends. The CDR3 consists of 16 residues. Germline V gene lookup returns CDR1 SGDLS and CDR2 YYNGEE. The entire variable domain, with the rest obtained from reference TRBV9 and TRBJ1-1, is as follows: DSGVTQTPKHLITATGQRVTLRCSPRSGDLSVYWYQQSLDQGLQFLIQYYNGEERAKGNILERFSAQQFPDLHSELNLSSLELGDSALYFCASSVGEGVRNTEAFFGQGTRLTVV.

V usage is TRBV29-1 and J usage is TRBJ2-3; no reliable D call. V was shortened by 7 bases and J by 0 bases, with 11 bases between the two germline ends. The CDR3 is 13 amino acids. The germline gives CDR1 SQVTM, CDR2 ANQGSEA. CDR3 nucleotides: TGCAGCGCAGGAACCGGGAGCACAGATACGCAGTATTTT. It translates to CSAGTGSTDTQYF.

The DNA for the CDR3 is TGTGCCAGTAGCCCCGGGACAGGGTACGATGCTGCGTACTTC. Encoded protein: CASSPGTGYDAAYF. V usage is TRBV19 and J usage is TRBJ2-5; 9 bases are shared with TRBD1. Germline trimming cut 6 bases from V and 13 bases from J; bases unmatched to any gene: 15. This CDR3 contains 14 residues. The germline V gene has CDR1 LNHDA and CDR2 SQIVND (reference sequence).

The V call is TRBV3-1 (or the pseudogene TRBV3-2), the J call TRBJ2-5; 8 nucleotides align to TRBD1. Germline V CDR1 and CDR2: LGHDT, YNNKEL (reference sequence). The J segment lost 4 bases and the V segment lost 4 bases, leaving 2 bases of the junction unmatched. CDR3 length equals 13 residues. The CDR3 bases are TGTGCCAGCAGCCGGGACAGGAGAGAGACCCAGTACTTC. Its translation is CASSRDRRETQYF.